This T cell receptor beta chain was identified during a study of T cell changes during pregnancy in multiple sclerosis (dated by TCRdb to the late 2010s). In terms of the full investigation: In women with multiple sclerosis, the researchers looked at how the T cell repertoire shifted as pregnancy progressed.

The library was obtained by the immunoSEQ multiplex PCR assay. In its TCRdb copy, this immuneACCESS table keeps in-frame sequences only and misses some clones. Where compared with another copy, unresolved V genes explain less than half of these, and the others have no known cause. The sample table records over 50,000 clones; approximately 91% of these occur just once. The ten largest account for 1.5% to 2% of the sample. The V end loses 6 bases and the J end loses 7 bases, and a stretch of 21 bases separates them. CDR1 and CDR2 are drawn from the germline V gene: KGHSH, LQKENI. There are 16 amino acids in the CDR3, from cysteine to phenylalanine inclusive. Only the CDR3 DNA stays, 48 bases, in frame from base 1. As for this clone: No antigen is known for it. No much larger clonotype is one base removed from it; base qualities were not supplied.

This TCR came from a female donor with multiple sclerosis, enrolled in a pregnancy study. The sample was peripheral blood, taken in the first trimester of pregnancy. The chain links TRBV18 with TRBJ2-2; a tentative D match to TRBD2 spans 5 bases. This receptor carries the CDR3 CASSPFQEGSIGELFF. The DNA reads TGTGCCAGCTCGCCCTTCCAAGAGGGTAGTATCGGGGAGCTGTTTTTT.